This entry is about one TCR beta chain. Its target is not known. Here immunoSEQ multiplex PCR was the method, and the copy in TCRdb shows in-frame clones only, minus some. The sample yields roughly 77,000 clones, around 90% seen once. The CDR3 covers 14 residues. The V segment lost 1 base and the J segment 7 bases; nucleotides outside the gene matches: 3. Germline assignment: CDR1 SGHKS and CDR2 YYEKEE (reference sequence). This specimen comes from a study of OX40 agonist ivuxolimab in advanced cancers. The study sampled blood at baseline, cycle 4 day 1, and cycle 7 day 1. Study observations and caveats: More expanded clones were seen, on average, in CD8+ T cells than in CD4+.

The chain links TRBV5-5 to TRBJ1-5; TRBD1 aligns across 9 bases. The sequences come from CD4+ or CD8+ T cells sorted from blood, collected in a trial of the OX40 agonist ivuxolimab. This TCR was recovered from an adult with an advanced solid tumor such as melanoma, head and neck, liver or kidney cancer. The CDR3 protein is CASSLWTGDQPQHF. The CDR3 bases are TGTGCCAGCAGCTTGTGGACAGGGGACCAGCCCCAGCATTTT.